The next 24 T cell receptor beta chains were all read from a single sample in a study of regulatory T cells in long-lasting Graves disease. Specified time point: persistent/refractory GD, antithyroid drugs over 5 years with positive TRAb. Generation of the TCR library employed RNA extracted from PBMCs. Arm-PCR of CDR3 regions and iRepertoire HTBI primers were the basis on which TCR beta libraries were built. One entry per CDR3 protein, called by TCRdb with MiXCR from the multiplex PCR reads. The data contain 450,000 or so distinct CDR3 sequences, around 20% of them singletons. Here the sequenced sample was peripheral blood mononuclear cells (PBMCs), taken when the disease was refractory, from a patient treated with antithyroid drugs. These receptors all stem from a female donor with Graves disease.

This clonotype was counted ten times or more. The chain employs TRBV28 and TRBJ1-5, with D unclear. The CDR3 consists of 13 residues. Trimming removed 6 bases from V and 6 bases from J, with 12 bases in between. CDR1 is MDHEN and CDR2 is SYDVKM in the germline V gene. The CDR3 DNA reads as TGTGCCAGCAGGAGGGCCCCCCCTCAGCCCCAGCATTTT. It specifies CASRRAPPQPQHF.

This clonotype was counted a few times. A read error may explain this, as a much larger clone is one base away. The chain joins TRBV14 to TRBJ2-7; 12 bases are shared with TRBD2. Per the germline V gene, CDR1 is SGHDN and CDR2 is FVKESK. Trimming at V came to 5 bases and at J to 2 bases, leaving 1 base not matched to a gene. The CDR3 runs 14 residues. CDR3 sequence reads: CASSGLAGTYEQYF. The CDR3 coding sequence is TGTGCCAGCAGCGGACTAGCGGGAACCTACGAGCAGTACTTC.

The CDR3 protein is CASSSNPLGEKLFF. CDR3 nucleotides: TGTGCCAGCAGTTCTAACCCACTGGGTGAAAAACTGTTTTTT. The chain has TRBV6-2 or TRBV6-3 and TRBJ1-4; no definite D call. The CDR3 loop spans 14 amino acids. Germline V lookup: CDR1 MNHEY, CDR2 SVGEGT. The germline V and J ends were trimmed by 4 bases and 7 bases, with 13 bases remaining between them.

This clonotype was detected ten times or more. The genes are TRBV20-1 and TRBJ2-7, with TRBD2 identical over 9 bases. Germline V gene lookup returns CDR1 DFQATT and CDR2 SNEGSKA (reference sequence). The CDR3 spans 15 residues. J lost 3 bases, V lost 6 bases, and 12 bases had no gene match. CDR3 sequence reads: CSAPRWTSAYYEQYF. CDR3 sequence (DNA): TGCAGTGCACCCCGATGGACTAGCGCATACTACGAGCAGTACTTC.

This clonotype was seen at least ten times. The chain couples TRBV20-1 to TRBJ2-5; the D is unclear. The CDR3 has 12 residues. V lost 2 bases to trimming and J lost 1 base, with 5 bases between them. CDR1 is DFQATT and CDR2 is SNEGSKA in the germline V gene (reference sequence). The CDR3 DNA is TGCAGTGCTAGACTTCTCCAAGAGACCCAGTACTTC. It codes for CSARLLQETQYF.

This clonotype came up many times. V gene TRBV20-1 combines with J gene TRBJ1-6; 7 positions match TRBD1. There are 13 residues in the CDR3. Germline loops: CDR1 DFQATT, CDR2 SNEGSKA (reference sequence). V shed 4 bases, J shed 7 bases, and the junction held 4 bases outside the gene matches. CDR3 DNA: TGCAGTGCTACGGGACAGCTAAATTCACCCCTCCACTTT. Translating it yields CSATGQLNSPLHF.

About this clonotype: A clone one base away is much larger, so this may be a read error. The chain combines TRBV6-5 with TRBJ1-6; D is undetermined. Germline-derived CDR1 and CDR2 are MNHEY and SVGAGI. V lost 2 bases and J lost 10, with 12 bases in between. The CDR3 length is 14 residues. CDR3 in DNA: TGTGCCAGCAGTTACGAGGATCCCGACTCACCCCTCCACTTT. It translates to CASSYEDPDSPLHF.

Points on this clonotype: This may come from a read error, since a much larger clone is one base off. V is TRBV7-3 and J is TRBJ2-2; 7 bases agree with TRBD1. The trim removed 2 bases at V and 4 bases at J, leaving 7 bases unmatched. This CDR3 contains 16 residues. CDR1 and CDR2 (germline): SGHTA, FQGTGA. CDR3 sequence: CASSLLAGGPTGELFF. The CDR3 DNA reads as TGTGCCAGCAGCTTACTGGCAGGGGGACCCACCGGGGAGCTGTTTTTT.

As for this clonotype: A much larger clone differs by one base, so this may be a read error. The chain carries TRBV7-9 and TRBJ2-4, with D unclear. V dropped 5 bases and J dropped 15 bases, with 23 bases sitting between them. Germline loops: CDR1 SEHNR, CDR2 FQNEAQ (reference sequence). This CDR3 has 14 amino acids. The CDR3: CASSPGLGQETRYF. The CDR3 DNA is TGTGCCAGCAGCCCAGGCCTAGGCCAAGAGACCCGGTACTTC. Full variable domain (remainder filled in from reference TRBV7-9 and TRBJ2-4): DTGVSQNPRHKITKRGQNVTFRCDPISEHNRLYWYRQTLGQGPEFLTYFQNEAQLEKSRLLSDRFSAERPKGSFSTLEIQRTEQGDSAMYLCASSPGLGQETRYFGAGTRLSVL.

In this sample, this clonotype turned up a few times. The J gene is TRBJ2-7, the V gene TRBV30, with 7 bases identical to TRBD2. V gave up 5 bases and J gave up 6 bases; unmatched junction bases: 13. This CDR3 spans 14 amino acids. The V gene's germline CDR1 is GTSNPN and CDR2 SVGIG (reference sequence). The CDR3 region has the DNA TGTGCCTGGGGCCGAGGCGGGAGTTCAACCGAGCAGTACTTC. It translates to CAWGRGGSSTEQYF.

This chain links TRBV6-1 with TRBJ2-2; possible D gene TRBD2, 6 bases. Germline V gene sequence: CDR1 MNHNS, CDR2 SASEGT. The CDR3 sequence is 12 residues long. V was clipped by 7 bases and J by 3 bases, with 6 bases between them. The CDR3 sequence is CASTGDTGELFF. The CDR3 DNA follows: TGTGCCAGCACGGGGGACACCGGGGAGCTGTTTTTT.

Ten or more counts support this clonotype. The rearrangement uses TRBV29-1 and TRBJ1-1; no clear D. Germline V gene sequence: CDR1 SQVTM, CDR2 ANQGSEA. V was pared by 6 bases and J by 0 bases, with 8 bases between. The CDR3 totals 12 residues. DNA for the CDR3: TGCAGCGTCTTCAGCCTGAACACTGAAGCTTTCTTT. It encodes CSVFSLNTEAFF.

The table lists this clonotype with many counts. The CDR3 reads CASSSGPNTGELFF. Here the CDR3 DNA reads TGCGCCAGCAGTTCCGGGCCCAACACCGGGGAGCTGTTTTTT. The chain combines TRBV10-1 with TRBJ2-2; D remains ambiguous. Trimming left V 5 bases short and J 2 bases short, with 9 bases between. The length of the CDR3 is 14 residues. Per the germline V gene, CDR1 is WNHNN and CDR2 is SYGVQD (reference sequence).

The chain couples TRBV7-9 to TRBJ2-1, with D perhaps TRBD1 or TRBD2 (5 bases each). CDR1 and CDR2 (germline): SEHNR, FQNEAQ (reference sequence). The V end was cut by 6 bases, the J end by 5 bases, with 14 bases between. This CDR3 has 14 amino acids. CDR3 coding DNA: TGTGCCAGCAGTACCGGGACGAAAAACAATGAGCAGTTCTTC. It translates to CASSTGTKNNEQFF.

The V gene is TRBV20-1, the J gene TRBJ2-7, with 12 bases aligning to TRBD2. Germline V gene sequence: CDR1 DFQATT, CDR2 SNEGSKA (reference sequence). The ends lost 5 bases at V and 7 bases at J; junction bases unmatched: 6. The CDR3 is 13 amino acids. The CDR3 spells CSAPSLAGGEQYF. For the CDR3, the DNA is TGCAGTGCTCCCAGTCTAGCGGGGGGGGAGCAGTACTTC.

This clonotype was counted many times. The CDR3 loop reads CASSEWSGVDSPLHF. The DNA of the CDR3 is TGTGCCAGCAGTGAATGGTCAGGGGTTGATTCACCCCTCCACTTT. The rearrangement joins TRBV2 to TRBJ1-6, with D perhaps TRBD1 (6 bases). CDR1 SNHLY and CDR2 FYNNEI come from the germline V gene. The CDR3 contains 15 residues. V shed 2 bases and J shed 8 bases, with 13 bases lying between them.

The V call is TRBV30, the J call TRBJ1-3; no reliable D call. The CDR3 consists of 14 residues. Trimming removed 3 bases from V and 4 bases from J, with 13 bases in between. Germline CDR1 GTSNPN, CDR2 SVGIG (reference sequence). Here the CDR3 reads CAWRRWGSGNTIYF. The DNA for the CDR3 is TGTGCCTGGAGGAGGTGGGGTTCCGGAAACACCATATATTTT.

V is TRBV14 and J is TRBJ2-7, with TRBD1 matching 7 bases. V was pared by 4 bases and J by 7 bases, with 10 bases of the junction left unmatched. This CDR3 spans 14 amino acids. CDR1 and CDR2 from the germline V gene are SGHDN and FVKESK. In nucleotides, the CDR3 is TGTGCCAGCAGCCCGGGACAGAGTGTCCCGGAGCAGTACTTC. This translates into CASSPGQSVPEQYF.

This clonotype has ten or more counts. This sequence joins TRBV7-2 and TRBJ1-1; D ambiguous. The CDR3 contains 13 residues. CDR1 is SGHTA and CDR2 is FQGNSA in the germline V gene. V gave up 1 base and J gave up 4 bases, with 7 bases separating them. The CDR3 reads CASSLGSGTEAFF. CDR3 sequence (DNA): TGTGCCAGCAGCTTAGGTTCGGGCACTGAAGCTTTCTTT.

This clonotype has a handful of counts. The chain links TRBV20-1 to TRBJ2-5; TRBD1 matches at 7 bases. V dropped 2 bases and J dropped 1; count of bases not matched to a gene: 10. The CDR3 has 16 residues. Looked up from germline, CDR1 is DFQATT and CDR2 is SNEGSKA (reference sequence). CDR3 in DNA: TGCAGTGCTAGACCCGGGACAGTCCAATTCCAAGAGACCCAGTACTTC. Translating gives CSARPGTVQFQETQYF.

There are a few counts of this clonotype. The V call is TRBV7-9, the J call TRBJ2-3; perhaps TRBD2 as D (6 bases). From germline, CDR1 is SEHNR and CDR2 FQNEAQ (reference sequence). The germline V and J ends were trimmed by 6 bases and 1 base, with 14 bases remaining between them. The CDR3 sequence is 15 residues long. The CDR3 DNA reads TGTGCCAGCAGTCCTGTAAGGGAGGGCACAGATACGCAGTATTTT. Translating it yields CASSPVREGTDTQYF.

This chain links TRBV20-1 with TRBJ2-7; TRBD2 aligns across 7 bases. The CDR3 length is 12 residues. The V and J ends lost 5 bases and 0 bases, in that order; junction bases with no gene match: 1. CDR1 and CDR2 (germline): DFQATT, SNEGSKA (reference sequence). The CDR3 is CSAWTSSYEQYF. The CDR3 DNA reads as TGCAGTGCTTGGACTAGCTCCTACGAGCAGTACTTC.

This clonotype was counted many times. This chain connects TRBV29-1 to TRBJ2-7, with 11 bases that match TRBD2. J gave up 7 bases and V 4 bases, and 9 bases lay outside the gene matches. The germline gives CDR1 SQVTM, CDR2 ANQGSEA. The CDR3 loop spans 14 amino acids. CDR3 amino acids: CSVAPGRLAGEQYF. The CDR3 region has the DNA TGCAGCGTTGCCCCTGGGAGACTAGCGGGGGAGCAGTACTTC.

The CDR3 nucleotides read TGCAGCGTTGAACGATGGGGCCGGGGCTCCTACGAGCAGTACTTC. This gives the protein CSVERWGRGSYEQYF. The chain has TRBV29-1 and TRBJ2-7; D tentatively fits TRBD1 or TRBD2 (5 bases each). The CDR3 totals 15 residues. Germline CDR1 reads SQVTM; CDR2 reads ANQGSEA. V lost 2 bases, J lost 0 bases, and 14 bases lay in between.